The TCR beta chain under discussion was sequenced for a study of early T cells in non-severe SARS-CoV-2 infection. Study-wide results and caveats: Anti-spike CD8 specificities were favored by VDJdb matching, whose results missed private and CD4 specificities.

Unique molecular identifiers (one per individual cDNA molecule) were attached. Each CDR3 protein is one row after TCRdb ran MiXCR on the 5' RACE reads. The sample has about 77,000 distinct CDR3 sequences, about 15% seen once. With respect to this clonotype: Its antigen is undetermined.

The TCR originated in an adult who was a healthcare worker with PCR-confirmed SARS-CoV-2 infection or an uninfected control (not recorded which). Material for sequencing was whole blood.

CDR3 in amino acids: CASSPFDHTEAFF. Written as DNA, the CDR3 is TGTGCCAGCAGCCCATTTGACCACACTGAAGCTTTCTTT. The chain employs TRBV7-9 and TRBJ1-1; D not resolved. Looked up from germline, CDR1 is SEHNR and CDR2 is FQNEAQ (reference sequence). V shed 5 bases and J shed 3 bases, with 10 bases lying between them. This CDR3 has 13 residues.